The 26 T cell receptor beta chains listed next were all sequenced from one sample in a study of cytomegalovirus exposure and HLA in healthy donors. The PCR made use of 60 Vbeta and 13 Jbeta primers. Repertoires were generated with immunoSEQ multiplex PCR, while TCRdb's copy carries only in-frame clones and drops some. The table lists more than 150,000 clones, about 82% of them singletons. The source material was PBMCs. These receptors originate from a man aged 18 to 30 in good health and CMV-seronegative.

This clone was observed a few times. The chain combines TRBV9 with TRBJ1-1; possible D gene TRBD1, 5 bases. Germline-derived CDR1 and CDR2 are SGDLS and YYNGEE. Trimming shortened V by 0 bases and J by 2 bases, and 8 bases separated the two germline ends. The CDR3 sequence is 14 residues long. The CDR3 reads CASSVAGTNTEAFF. In DNA form, the CDR3 reads TGTGCCAGCAGCGTAGCAGGGACTAACACTGAAGCTTTCTTT.

V and J are TRBV5-1 and TRBJ1-1; possible D gene TRBD1, 6 bases. Trimming took 0 bases from V and 8 from J, leaving 11 bases between them. Germline V gene lookup returns CDR1 SGHRS and CDR2 YFSETQ. The CDR3 extends over 13 amino acids. CDR3 DNA: TGCGCCAGCAGCTTGGAAAGGGGGGGGGAAGCTTTCTTT. Residues: CASSLERGGEAFF.

The chain combines TRBV15 with TRBJ2-5, with D possibly being TRBD2 (5 bases). CDR3 length: 16 amino acids. CDR1 LNHNV and CDR2 YYDKDF come from the germline V gene (reference sequence). Trimming removed 3 bases from V and 4 bases from J, with 18 bases in between. The DNA for the CDR3 is TGTGCCACCAGCAGGGGCCCCAAACTAGGGTTAGAGACCCAGTACTTC. This translates into CATSRGPKLGLETQYF.

This rearrangement joins TRBV30 to TRBJ2-7; weak D call: TRBD2 (5 bases). Trimming left V 4 bases short and J 2 bases short, with 9 bases between. CDR1 and CDR2 from the germline V gene are GTSNPN and SVGIG (reference sequence). CDR3 length: 12 amino acids. The CDR3 here is CAWTEAPYEQYF. DNA for the CDR3: TGTGCCTGGACGGAGGCCCCCTACGAGCAGTACTTC.

The chain joins TRBV29-1 to TRBJ1-3, with a weak D call TRBD1 (6 bases). Germline CDR1 and CDR2: SQVTM and ANQGSEA. Trimming shortened V by 5 bases and J by 5 bases, and 13 bases separated the two germline ends. This CDR3 spans 13 amino acids. The CDR3 nucleotides are TGCAGCGTTACATATGACAGGAGAAACACCATATATTTT. Amino acids: CSVTYDRRNTIYF.

This sequence joins TRBV7-9 and TRBJ1-2; 8 bases map to TRBD1. Germline CDR1 is SEHNR and CDR2 is FQNEAQ (reference sequence). Trimming removed 4 bases from V and 4 bases from J; junction bases left unmatched: 5. The CDR3 has 14 amino acids. CDR3 nucleotides: TGTGCCAGCAGCTCGGACAGGGTGAGCTATGGCTACACCTTC. Translating it yields CASSSDRVSYGYTF.

The gene calls are TRBV6-1 and TRBJ2-5; TRBD1 aligns across 10 bases. Trimming cost V 4 bases and J 5 bases; bases outside gene matches: 7. Germline CDR1 MNHNS, CDR2 SASEGT. This CDR3 has 15 residues. The CDR3 DNA reads TGTGCCAGCAGTGGAGAGACAGGGGGCGCGGAGACCCAGTACTTC. Protein sequence: CASSGETGGAETQYF.

The chain employs TRBV6-5 and TRBJ1-5, with no clear D. The CDR3 length is 13 residues. The V and J ends lost 2 bases and 5 bases respectively, with 7 bases between them. The germline V gene has CDR1 MNHEY and CDR2 SVGAGI. The CDR3 DNA reads as TGTGCCAGCAGTTACACGAGCGATCAGCCCCAGCATTTT. Translating it yields CASSYTSDQPQHF.

This clone was counted a single time. Written as DNA, the CDR3 is TGCGCCAGCAGCCCCACGTTACGTCCCCGGGACAGGGAATTTGATACTGAAGCTTTCTTT. Encoded protein: CASSPTLRPRDREFDTEAFF. The genes are TRBV4-1 and TRBJ1-1; 9 bases match TRBD1. The germline CDR1 and CDR2 sequences are MGHRA and YSYEKL. The CDR3 runs to 20 residues. V was pared by 4 bases and J by 5 bases, with 23 bases of the junction left unmatched.

CDR3 bases: TGTGCCAGCAGGCCCACTAGCGGGGGGGGTGAGACCCAGTACTTC. Protein: CASRPTSGGGETQYF. The rearrangement uses TRBV7-8 and TRBJ2-5; 13 nucleotides align to TRBD2. J was trimmed by 5 bases and V by 6 bases; bases with no gene match: 6. Germline V lookup: CDR1 SGHVS, CDR2 FQNEAQ. The CDR3 sequence is 15 residues long.

This clone appeared a few times. V and J are TRBV5-6 and TRBJ1-2; tentative D call: TRBD1 (6 bases). The CDR3 extends over 15 amino acids. Germline V CDR1 and CDR2: SGHDT, YYEEEE. Trimming pared 5 bases from V and 0 bases from J, leaving 14 bases between. Here the CDR3 reads CASRRGTTTNYGYTF. The CDR3 DNA sequence: TGTGCCAGCAGAAGGGGGACAACCACTAACTATGGCTACACCTTC.

This clone was detected only a few times. V gene TRBV7-8 combines with J gene TRBJ2-7; 7 bases fit TRBD1. The germline CDR1 and CDR2 sequences are SGHVS and FQNEAQ. V lost 4 bases and J lost 5; bases outside the gene matches: 14. This CDR3 has 16 amino acids. The CDR3 sequence is CASSSGKSTGIHEQYF. For the CDR3, the DNA is TGTGCCAGCAGCTCCGGGAAATCGACAGGGATCCACGAGCAGTACTTC.

V usage is TRBV15 and J usage is TRBJ2-3; TRBD2 matches 7 bases. CDR3 size: 15 residues. CDR1 and CDR2 (germline): LNHNV, YYDKDF (reference sequence). The V gene end was trimmed by 0 bases and the J gene end by 8 bases; junction bases not matched to a gene: 8. The DNA for the CDR3 is TGTGCCACCAGCAGAGAGGGGGGGACGTGGGGTACGCAGTATTTT. This codes for CATSREGGTWGTQYF.

This rearrangement joins TRBV10-3 to TRBJ2-5; TRBD2 matches 11 bases. The junction had 2 bases not matched to a gene; V was cut back by 5 bases and J by 3 bases. Germline CDR1 and CDR2: ENHRY and SYGVKD. The CDR3 length is 14 residues. The CDR3 DNA reads as TGTGCCATCAGTAAACTAGCGGGGGAAGAGACCCAGTACTTC. It is translated as CAISKLAGEETQYF.

This clone was found a few times. The CDR3 region is CAISERDSGIAKNIQYF. In nucleotides, the CDR3 is TGTGCCATCAGTGAGCGGGACAGTGGAATAGCCAAAAACATTCAGTACTTC. V and J are TRBV10-3 and TRBJ2-4, with 7 bases identical to TRBD1. V dropped 2 bases and J dropped 0; count of bases not matched to a gene: 7. CDR1 is ENHRY and CDR2 is SYGVKD in the germline V gene. The CDR3 is 17 amino acids.

This chain joins TRBV2 and TRBJ1-2, with D possibly TRBD1 on 5 matching bases. Trimming removed 4 bases at V and 5 bases at J, with 14 bases between. Per the germline V gene, CDR1 is SNHLY and CDR2 is FYNNEI. CDR3 size: 14 residues. The CDR3 nucleotides read TGTGCCAGCAGTGTACAAGGGGTACGATATGGCTACACCTTC. Its protein product is CASSVQGVRYGYTF.

The CDR3 coding sequence is TGTGCCAGCAGTGAATTCGGACAGGAGGACGAGCAGTACTTC. Its translation is CASSEFGQEDEQYF. The chain couples TRBV2 to TRBJ2-5, with 7 bases aligning to TRBD1. Near its end, the DNA agrees better with TRBJ2-7, so the J call may be wrong. The CDR3 runs 14 residues. Germline assignment: CDR1 SNHLY and CDR2 FYNNEI.

The V call is TRBV11-2, the J call TRBJ1-2, with 8 bases lining up with TRBD1. Germline V gene lookup returns CDR1 SGHAT and CDR2 FQNNGV. The V gene end was trimmed by 3 bases and the J gene end by 4 bases; junction bases not matched to a gene: 4. The CDR3 contains 14 residues. The DNA for the CDR3 is TGTGCCAGCAGCTTCGGGACAGGAATCTATGGCTACACCTTC. Amino acid sequence: CASSFGTGIYGYTF.

This clone turned up a few times. The chain links TRBV29-1 to TRBJ1-2, with D uncertain. There are 12 residues in the CDR3. From germline, CDR1 is SQVTM and CDR2 ANQGSEA. Trimming took 3 bases from V and 4 from J, leaving 9 bases between them. This CDR3 is CSVDSGGYGYTF. The CDR3 bases are TGCAGCGTTGATTCCGGCGGCTATGGCTACACCTTC. The entire variable domain, with the rest obtained from reference TRBV29-1 and TRBJ1-2, is as follows: SAVISQKPSRDICQRGTSLTIQCQVDSQVTMMFWYRQQPGQSLTLIATANQGSEATYESGFVIDKFPISRPNLTFSTLTVSNMSPEDSSIYLCSVDSGGYGYTFGSGTRLTVV.

This chain links TRBV28 with TRBJ2-1; TRBD1 might be the D (5 bases). Germline CDR1 is MDHEN and CDR2 is SYDVKM. There are 14 residues in the CDR3. The ends were cut back, 0 bases at V and 5 bases at J, with 8 bases in the middle. The DNA for the CDR3 is TGTGCCAGCAGTTTATGGACAGACCACAATGAGCAGTTCTTC. Residues: CASSLWTDHNEQFF.

This chain joins TRBV4-2 and TRBJ2-1; D remains unclear. Germline CDR1 and CDR2: LGHNA and YNFKEQ. The CDR3 contains 15 residues. The ends were cut back, 3 bases at V and 1 base at J, with 10 bases in the middle. Here the CDR3 DNA reads TGTGCCAGCAGCCAGTCCAGGAATTCCTACAATGAGCAGTTCTTC. Translating it yields CASSQSRNSYNEQFF.

The chain recombines TRBV27 with TRBJ2-7; D unclear. With 0 bases removed from V and 1 base from J, the gap between germline ends came to 4 bases. CDR3 length: 13 amino acids. The germline V gene encodes CDR1 MNHEY and CDR2 SMNVEV (reference sequence). CDR3 DNA sequence: TGTGCCAGCAGTTTATCCTTGTCCTACGAGCAGTACTTC. Its translation is CASSLSLSYEQYF.

The chain combines TRBV25-1 with TRBJ2-5; weak D call: TRBD1 (6 bases). The V end lost 4 bases, the J end lost 6 bases, and 9 bases lay between the germline ends. The CDR3 loop spans 12 amino acids. Germline CDR1 reads MGHDK; CDR2 reads SYGVNS. CDR3 nucleotide sequence: TGTGCCAGCAGTGGGGGGCTGAAGACCCAGTACTTC. This translates into CASSGGLKTQYF. Looking up the rest from reference TRBV25-1 and TRBJ2-5 gives the full variable domain: EADIYQTPRYLVIGTGKKITLECSQTMGHDKMYWYQQDPGMELHLIHYSYGVNSTEKGDLSSESTVSRIRTEHFPLTLESARPSHTSQYLCASSGGLKTQYFGPGTRLLVL.

The chain joins TRBV28 to TRBJ2-7, with TRBD1 matching 10 bases. The length of the CDR3 is 15 residues. Germline CDR1 MDHEN, CDR2 SYDVKM. The trim removed 2 bases at V and 7 bases at J, leaving 8 bases unmatched. The CDR3 is CASSLGDRGFWEQYF. Written as DNA, the CDR3 is TGTGCCAGCAGTTTAGGGGACAGGGGATTCTGGGAGCAGTACTTC.

The J gene is TRBJ2-7, the V gene TRBV6-5; 9 bases match TRBD1. The length of the CDR3 is 14 residues. CDR1 and CDR2 from the germline V gene are MNHEY and SVGAGI. V shed 5 bases, J shed 2 bases, and the junction held 4 bases outside the gene matches. This CDR3 reads CASSRTGATYEQYF. The CDR3 DNA sequence: TGTGCCAGCAGTCGGACAGGGGCCACCTACGAGCAGTACTTC.

The CDR3 region is CSVDAGDYGYTF. For the CDR3, the DNA is TGCAGCGTTGACGCGGGGGACTATGGCTACACCTTC. The chain combines TRBV29-1 with TRBJ1-2; D possibly corresponds to TRBD1 (5 bases). Germline V lookup: CDR1 SQVTM, CDR2 ANQGSEA. The length of the CDR3 is 12 residues. V lost 3 bases, J lost 3 bases, and 8 bases lay in between.